This T cell receptor beta chain comes out of a study of T cells after yellow fever vaccination. Findings and limits, study-wide: Most clones from primary vaccination were detected again post-booster (about 95% CD4, roughly 90% CD8).

Losses at the gene ends were 0 bases for V and 4 bases for J; bases not matched to a gene: 4. Looked up from germline, CDR1 is SGDLS and CDR2 is YYNGEE. This CDR3 region has 15 residues. A remark on this clonotype: Its antigen is not identified.

MiXCR was run by TCRdb on the 5' RACE reads, yielding one entry per CDR3 protein. This table has 300,000 to 350,000 distinct CDR3 sequences, approximately 4% appearing once. The chain employs TRBV9 and TRBJ2-1; 7 positions agree with TRBD2. The origin of this receptor is a man aged 18-30 years who received the YFV17D yellow fever vaccine. This material consisted of PBMCs, taken 15 days after the yellow fever booster vaccination. CDR3 sequence: CASSVVGGVYNEQFF. The CDR3 DNA reads TGTGCCAGCAGCGTAGTGGGGGGGGTTTACAATGAGCAGTTCTTC. Variable domain in full (rest from reference TRBV9 and TRBJ2-1): DSGVTQTPKHLITATGQRVTLRCSPRSGDLSVYWYQQSLDQGLQFLIQYYNGEERAKGNILERFSAQQFPDLHSELNLSSLELGDSALYFCASSVVGGVYNEQFFGPGTRLTVL.